This record covers a single TCR beta chain. The entry originates in a study of technical replicates of blood from several donors. V was trimmed by 3 bases and J by 10 bases, leaving 16 bases between them. Germline V gene sequence: CDR1 MNHNS, CDR2 SASEGT. The CDR3 extends over 14 amino acids. TCRdb's table, derived via immunoSEQ multiplex PCR, lists solely in-frame clones and lacks some. The sample records approximately 81,000 clones, over 95% being singletons. The receptor's source is a human donor in good health. Material: T cells isolated from PBMCs. The chain is built from TRBV6-1 and TRBJ2-1; no firm D call. This CDR3 reads CASSDLGLVVEQFF. CDR3 in DNA: TGTGCCAGCAGTGACCTTGGCCTCGTGGTCGAGCAGTTCTTC.